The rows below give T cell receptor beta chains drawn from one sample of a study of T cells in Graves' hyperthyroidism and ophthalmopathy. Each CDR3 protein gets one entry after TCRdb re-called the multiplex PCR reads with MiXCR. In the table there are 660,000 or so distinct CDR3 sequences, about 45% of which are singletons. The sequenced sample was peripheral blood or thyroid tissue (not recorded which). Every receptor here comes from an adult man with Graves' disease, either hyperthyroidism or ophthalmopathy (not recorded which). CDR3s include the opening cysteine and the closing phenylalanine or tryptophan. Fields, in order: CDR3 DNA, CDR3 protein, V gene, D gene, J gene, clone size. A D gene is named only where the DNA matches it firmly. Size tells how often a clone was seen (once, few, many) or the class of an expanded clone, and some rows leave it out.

CDR3 DNA: TGTGCCAGCAGCCCCCCAAGGAACCTCATGAACACTGAAGCTTTCTTT; CDR3 protein: CASSPPRNLMNTEAFF; V gene: TRBV14; D gene: .; J gene: TRBJ1-1; clone size: few
CDR3 DNA: TGCGCCAGCAGCTTGGATGGGGGACTGAACACTGAAGCTTTCTTT; CDR3 protein: CASSLDGGLNTEAFF; V gene: TRBV5-1; D gene: .; J gene: TRBJ1-1; clone size: many
CDR3 DNA: TGTGCCATCGGTGACGGGACCTACGAGCAGTACTTC; CDR3 protein: CAIGDGTYEQYF; V gene: TRBV10-3; D gene: .; J gene: TRBJ2-7; clone size: many
CDR3 DNA: TGCAGTGCTAGAGGCACTAGCGGGGAAGACGAGCAGTACTTC; CDR3 protein: CSARGTSGEDEQYF; V gene: TRBV20-1; D gene: TRBD2; J gene: TRBJ2-7; clone size: .
CDR3 DNA: TGTGCCAGCAGTGAATCGCAGGGACACATCTACTCACCCCTCCACTTT; CDR3 protein: CASSESQGHIYSPLHF; V gene: TRBV25-1; D gene: .; J gene: TRBJ1-6; clone size: many
CDR3 DNA: TGTGCCAGCAGGGTGGGGGTGGCGGGCGGCTATGGCTACACCTTC; CDR3 protein: CASRVGVAGGYGYTF; V gene: TRBV12-3/TRBV12-4; D gene: .; J gene: TRBJ1-2; clone size: .
CDR3 DNA: TGTGCCAGCAGTGCGGCCGTGGCTAATGAAAAACTGTTTTTT; CDR3 protein: CASSAAVANEKLFF; V gene: TRBV2; D gene: .; J gene: TRBJ1-4; clone size: many
CDR3 DNA: TGTGCCTGGACCTCGGGGGGAAATCAGCCCCAGCATTTT; CDR3 protein: CAWTSGGNQPQHF; V gene: TRBV30; D gene: .; J gene: TRBJ1-5; clone size: .
CDR3 DNA: TGTGCCAGCAGTGACGGAGGGAAGGGCAATCAGCCCCAGCATTTT; CDR3 protein: CASSDGGKGNQPQHF; V gene: TRBV2; D gene: .; J gene: TRBJ1-5; clone size: many
CDR3 DNA: TGCGCCAGCAGCTCGGCTCTTAGCTTCGACACTGAAGCTTTCTTT; CDR3 protein: CASSSALSFDTEAFF; V gene: TRBV5-1; D gene: .; J gene: TRBJ1-1; clone size: many
CDR3 DNA: TGTGCCAGCAGCCAAGGACAGGGGGTTTCAGAGACCCAGTACTTC; CDR3 protein: CASSQGQGVSETQYF; V gene: TRBV7-9; D gene: TRBD1; J gene: TRBJ2-5; clone size: .
CDR3 DNA: TGTGCCAGCTCACCACCACCGGGACAGGGCCCCTACGAGCAGTACTTC; CDR3 protein: CASSPPPGQGPYEQYF; V gene: TRBV7-2; D gene: TRBD1; J gene: TRBJ2-7; clone size: .
CDR3 DNA: TGTGCCAGCAGTCCCCTGACAGGGGGCCCCACTGAAGCTTTCTTT; CDR3 protein: CASSPLTGGPTEAFF; V gene: TRBV6-5; D gene: TRBD1; J gene: TRBJ1-1; clone size: .
CDR3 DNA: TGTGCCAGCAGTGGGACCGACACCATATATTTT; CDR3 protein: CASSGTDTIYF; V gene: TRBV25-1; D gene: .; J gene: TRBJ1-3; clone size: few
CDR3 DNA: TGCACCGCCTACGAGCAGTACTTC; CDR3 protein: CTAYEQYF; V gene: TRBV29-1; D gene: .; J gene: TRBJ2-7; clone size: .
CDR3 DNA: TGTGCCAGCAGCTCGTCGGGACTCCCAGGGGTGCAGTACTTC; CDR3 protein: CASSSSGLPGVQYF; V gene: TRBV5-5; D gene: .; J gene: TRBJ2-7; clone size: .
CDR3 DNA: TGTGCCAGTAGTATAGTGACGGATGTTTTTCAGCCCCAGCATTTT; CDR3 protein: CASSIVTDVFQPQHF; V gene: TRBV19; D gene: .; J gene: TRBJ1-5; clone size: .
CDR3 DNA: TGTGCCAGCGGAGGAACAGGGGATCCTTATGAAAAACTGTTTTTT; CDR3 protein: CASGGTGDPYEKLFF; V gene: TRBV5-6; D gene: TRBD1; J gene: TRBJ1-4; clone size: few
CDR3 DNA: TGTGCCAGCACCCTTTACGGAGCGAACACCGGGGAGCTGTTTTTT; CDR3 protein: CASTLYGANTGELFF; V gene: TRBV2; D gene: .; J gene: TRBJ2-2; clone size: few
CDR3 DNA: TGTGCCAGCAGTGCTATCCGGGACAGGGGATACGAGCAGTACTTC; CDR3 protein: CASSAIRDRGYEQYF; V gene: TRBV25-1; D gene: TRBD1; J gene: TRBJ2-7; clone size: .
CDR3 DNA: TGCAGCGAAGACAGGGGGCTAACTGAAGCTTTCTTT; CDR3 protein: CSEDRGLTEAFF; V gene: TRBV29-1; D gene: TRBD1; J gene: TRBJ1-1; clone size: few
CDR3 DNA: TGTGCCTGGGGGACAGGACACAATCAGCCCCAGCATTTT; CDR3 protein: CAWGTGHNQPQHF; V gene: TRBV19; D gene: TRBD1; J gene: TRBJ1-5; clone size: .
CDR3 DNA: TGTGCCAGCAGTGCGATGACTAGCGGGGCCGGTTACGAGCAGTACTTC; CDR3 protein: CASSAMTSGAGYEQYF; V gene: TRBV12-3/TRBV12-4; D gene: TRBD2; J gene: TRBJ2-7; clone size: .
CDR3 DNA: TGTGCCACCAGCGACAGGGGCGGCAATCAGCCCCAGCATTTT; CDR3 protein: CATSDRGGNQPQHF; V gene: TRBV24-1; D gene: TRBD1; J gene: TRBJ1-5; clone size: many
CDR3 DNA: TGCAGTGCTAGGGGAGTGACAGGGGGGGATTCACCCCTCCACTTT; CDR3 protein: CSARGVTGGDSPLHF; V gene: TRBV20-1; D gene: TRBD1; J gene: TRBJ1-6; clone size: many
CDR3 DNA: TGTGCTAGTGGTCCCTCGATGATGAACACTGAAGCTTTCTTT; CDR3 protein: CASGPSMMNTEAFF; V gene: TRBV12-5; D gene: .; J gene: TRBJ1-1; clone size: few
CDR3 DNA: TGCGCCAGCAGTGAAAACAGGTTACAGCCCCAGCATTTT; CDR3 protein: CASSENRLQPQHF; V gene: TRBV10-2; D gene: .; J gene: TRBJ1-5; clone size: few
CDR3 DNA: TGTGCCAGCACCCTAGACGGGTCTAATGAAAAACTGTTTTTT; CDR3 protein: CASTLDGSNEKLFF; V gene: TRBV6-1; D gene: .; J gene: TRBJ1-4; clone size: .
CDR3 DNA: TGTGCCAGCAGCCAAACCCGTAGCCCAACTGAAGCTTTCTTT; CDR3 protein: CASSQTRSPTEAFF; V gene: TRBV7-2; D gene: .; J gene: TRBJ1-1; clone size: .
CDR3 DNA: TGTGCCAGCGTTTCCGGCAGGGAGCGTACCCAGTACTTC; CDR3 protein: CASVSGRERTQYF; V gene: TRBV2; D gene: .; J gene: TRBJ2-7; clone size: once
CDR3 DNA: TGCAGTGCTAGAGAAGGGCTAGCGGGAGGGGAGACCCAGTACTTC; CDR3 protein: CSAREGLAGGETQYF; V gene: TRBV20-1; D gene: TRBD2; J gene: TRBJ2-5; clone size: many
CDR3 DNA: TGTGCCACCAGTGACGGACAGGGCCGTTATGGCTACACCTTC; CDR3 protein: CATSDGQGRYGYTF; V gene: TRBV24-1; D gene: TRBD1; J gene: TRBJ1-2; clone size: .
CDR3 DNA: TGCAGCGTTCTGCCGGGACAGGGGCTTCATGAGACCCAGTACTTC; CDR3 protein: CSVLPGQGLHETQYF; V gene: TRBV29-1; D gene: TRBD1; J gene: TRBJ2-5; clone size: .
CDR3 DNA: TGTGCCAGCAGCCCCCCGGGCAGGGGGTCTGGCTACACCTTC; CDR3 protein: CASSPPGRGSGYTF; V gene: TRBV7-8; D gene: TRBD1; J gene: TRBJ1-2; clone size: .
CDR3 DNA: TGTGCCACCAGTGGGGCGAGGACAGGGCGCACAGATACGCAGTATTTT; CDR3 protein: CATSGARTGRTDTQYF; V gene: TRBV24-1; D gene: TRBD1; J gene: TRBJ2-3; clone size: .
CDR3 DNA: TGCAGTGCTAGAGCCGAGACAGGCGGTGGTCAGCCCCAGCATTTT; CDR3 protein: CSARAETGGGQPQHF; V gene: TRBV20-1; D gene: .; J gene: TRBJ1-5; clone size: .
CDR3 DNA: TGTGCCAGCAGCTTTCCACGGACTAGCGGCACCGGGGGGCTGTTTTTT; CDR3 protein: CASSFPRTSGTGGLFF; V gene: TRBV7-3; D gene: TRBD2; J gene: TRBJ2-2; clone size: .
CDR3 DNA: TGTGCCAGCAGCCAAGATCGGGATAGCACGACCTACGAGCAGTACTTC; CDR3 protein: CASSQDRDSTTYEQYF; V gene: TRBV2; D gene: .; J gene: TRBJ2-7; clone size: .
CDR3 DNA: TGCAGCGTTGATACAGGGAATGAAAAACTGTTTTTT; CDR3 protein: CSVDTGNEKLFF; V gene: TRBV29-1; D gene: .; J gene: TRBJ1-4; clone size: .